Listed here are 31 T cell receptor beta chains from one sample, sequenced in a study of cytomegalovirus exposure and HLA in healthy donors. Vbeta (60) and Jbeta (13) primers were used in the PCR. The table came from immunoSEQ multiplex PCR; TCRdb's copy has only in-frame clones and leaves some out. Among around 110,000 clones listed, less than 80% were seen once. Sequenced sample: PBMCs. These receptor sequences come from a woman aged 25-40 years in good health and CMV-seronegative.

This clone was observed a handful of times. The CDR3 is CASGVTTEEQYF. As DNA, the CDR3 is TGTGCCAGCGGCGTGACCACAGAAGAGCAGTACTTC. The chain links TRBV7-9 to TRBJ2-7; D gene ambiguous. V shed 8 bases and J shed 7 bases, with 15 bases lying between them. Germline-derived CDR1 and CDR2 are SEHNR and FQNEAQ (reference sequence). The CDR3 sequence is 12 residues long.

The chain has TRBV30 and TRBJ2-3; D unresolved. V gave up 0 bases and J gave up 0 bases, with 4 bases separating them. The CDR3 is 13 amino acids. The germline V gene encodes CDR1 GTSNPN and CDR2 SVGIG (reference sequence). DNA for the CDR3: TGTGCCTGGAGTGTCGAGAGCACAGATACGCAGTATTTT. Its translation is CAWSVESTDTQYF.

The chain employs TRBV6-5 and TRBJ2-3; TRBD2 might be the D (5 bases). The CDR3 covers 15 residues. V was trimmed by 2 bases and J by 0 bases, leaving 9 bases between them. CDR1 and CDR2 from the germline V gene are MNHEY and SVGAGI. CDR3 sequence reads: CASSYQAASTDTQYF. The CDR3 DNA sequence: TGTGCCAGCAGTTACCAAGCGGCAAGCACAGATACGCAGTATTTT.

CDR3 coding DNA: TGTGCCAGCAGCCAAGCGGGAGGCAACAATGAGCAGTTCTTC. Translation: CASSQAGGNNEQFF. J is TRBJ2-1 and V is TRBV7-6, with TRBD2 identical over 9 bases. This CDR3 has 14 residues. V trimming: 5 bases; J trimming: 5 bases; junction bases outside the gene matches: 4. Germline loops: CDR1 SGHVS, CDR2 FNYEAQ. Full variable domain (outside the CDR3, taken from reference TRBV7-6 and TRBJ2-1): GAGVSQSPRYKVTKRGQDVALRCDPISGHVSLYWYRQALGQGPEFLTYFNYEAQQDKSGLPNDRFSAERPEGSISTLTIQRTEQRDSAMYRCASSQAGGNNEQFFGPGTRLTVL.

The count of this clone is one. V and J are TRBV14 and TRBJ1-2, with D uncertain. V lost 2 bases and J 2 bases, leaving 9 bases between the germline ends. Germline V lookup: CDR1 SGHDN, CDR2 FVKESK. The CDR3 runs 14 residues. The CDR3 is CASSQSGLNYGYTF. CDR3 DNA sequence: TGTGCCAGCAGCCAATCCGGGTTAAACTATGGCTACACCTTC.

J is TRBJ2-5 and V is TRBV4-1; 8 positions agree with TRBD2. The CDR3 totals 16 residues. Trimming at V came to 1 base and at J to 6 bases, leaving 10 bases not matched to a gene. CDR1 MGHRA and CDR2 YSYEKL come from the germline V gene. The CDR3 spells CASSQVRAGVRKTQYF. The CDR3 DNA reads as TGCGCCAGCAGCCAAGTGCGAGCGGGAGTTCGGAAGACCCAGTACTTC.

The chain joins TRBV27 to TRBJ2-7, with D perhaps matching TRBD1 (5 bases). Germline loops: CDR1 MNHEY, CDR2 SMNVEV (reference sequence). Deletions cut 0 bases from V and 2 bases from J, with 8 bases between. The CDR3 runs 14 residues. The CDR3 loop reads CASSLSDRAYEQYF. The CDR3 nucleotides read TGTGCCAGCAGTTTATCCGACAGAGCCTACGAGCAGTACTTC.

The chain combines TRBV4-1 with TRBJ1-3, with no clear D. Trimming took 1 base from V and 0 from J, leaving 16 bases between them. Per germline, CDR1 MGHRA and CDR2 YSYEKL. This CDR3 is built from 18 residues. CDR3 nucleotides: TGCGCCAGCAGCCAAGCCCGTAGCGGCAGTTCCTCTGGAAACACCATATATTTT. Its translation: CASSQARSGSSSGNTIYF.

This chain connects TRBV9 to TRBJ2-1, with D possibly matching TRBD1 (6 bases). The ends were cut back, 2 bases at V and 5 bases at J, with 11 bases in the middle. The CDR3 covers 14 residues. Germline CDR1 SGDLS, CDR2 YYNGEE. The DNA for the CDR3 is TGTGCCAGCAGCGTGGGGGACATCCACAATGAGCAGTTCTTC. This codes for CASSVGDIHNEQFF.

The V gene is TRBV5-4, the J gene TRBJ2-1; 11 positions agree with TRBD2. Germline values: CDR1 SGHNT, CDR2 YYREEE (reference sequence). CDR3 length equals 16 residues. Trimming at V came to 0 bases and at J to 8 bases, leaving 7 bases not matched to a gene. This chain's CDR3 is CASSLVSSGRSHEQFF. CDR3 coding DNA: TGTGCCAGCAGCTTGGTCTCTAGCGGGAGGTCCCATGAGCAGTTCTTC.

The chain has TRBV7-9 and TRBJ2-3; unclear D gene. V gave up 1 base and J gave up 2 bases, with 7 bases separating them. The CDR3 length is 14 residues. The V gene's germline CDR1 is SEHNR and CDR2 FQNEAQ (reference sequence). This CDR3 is CASSLDTHTDTQYF. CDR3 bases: TGTGCCAGCAGCTTAGACACCCACACAGATACGCAGTATTTT. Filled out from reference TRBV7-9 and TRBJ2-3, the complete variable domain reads DTGVSQNPRHKITKRGQNVTFRCDPISEHNRLYWYRQTLGQGPEFLTYFQNEAQLEKSRLLSDRFSAERPKGSFSTLEIQRTEQGDSAMYLCASSLDTHTDTQYFGPGTRLTVL.

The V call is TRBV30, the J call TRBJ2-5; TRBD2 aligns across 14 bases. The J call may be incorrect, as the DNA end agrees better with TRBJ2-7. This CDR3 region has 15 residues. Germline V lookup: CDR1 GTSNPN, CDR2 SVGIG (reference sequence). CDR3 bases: TGTGCCTGGAGTCAAGGGACTAGCGGGAGCTACGAGCAGTACTTC. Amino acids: CAWSQGTSGSYEQYF.

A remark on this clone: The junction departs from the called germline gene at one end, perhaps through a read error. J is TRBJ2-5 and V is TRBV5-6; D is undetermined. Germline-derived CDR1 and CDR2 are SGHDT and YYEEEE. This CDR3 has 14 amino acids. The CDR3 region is CASSLVTTRETQYF. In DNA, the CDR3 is TGTGCCAGCAGTTTGGTAACTACGCGAGAGACCCAGTACTTC.

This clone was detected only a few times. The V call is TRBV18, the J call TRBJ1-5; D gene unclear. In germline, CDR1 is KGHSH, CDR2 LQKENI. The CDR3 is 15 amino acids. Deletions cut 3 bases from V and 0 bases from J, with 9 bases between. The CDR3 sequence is CASSPLADSNQPQHF. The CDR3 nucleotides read TGTGCCAGCTCACCTCTAGCGGATAGCAATCAGCCCCAGCATTTT.

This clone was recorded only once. DNA of the CDR3: TGTGCCAGCAGCCATGGCGGTGGGAACACTGAAGCTTTCTTT. Translated, it gives CASSHGGGNTEAFF. The J gene is TRBJ1-1, the V gene TRBV28; D gene uncertain. V shed 6 bases and J shed 1 base, with 12 bases lying between them. The CDR3 is 14 residues long. In germline, CDR1 is MDHEN, CDR2 SYDVKM.

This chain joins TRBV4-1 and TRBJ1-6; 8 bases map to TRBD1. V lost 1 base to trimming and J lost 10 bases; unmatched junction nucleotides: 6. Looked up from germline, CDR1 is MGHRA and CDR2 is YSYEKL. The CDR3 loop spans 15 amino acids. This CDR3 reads CASSQGTGRDSPLHF. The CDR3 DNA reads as TGCGCCAGCAGCCAAGGGACAGGGAGAGACTCACCCCTCCACTTT.

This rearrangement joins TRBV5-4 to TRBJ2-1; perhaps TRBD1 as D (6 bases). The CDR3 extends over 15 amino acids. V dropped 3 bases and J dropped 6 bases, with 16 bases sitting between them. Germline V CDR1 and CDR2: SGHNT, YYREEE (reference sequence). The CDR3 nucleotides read TGTGCCAGCAGCTCATCCTTAGGACAGTCCAATGAGCAGTTCTTC. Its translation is CASSSSLGQSNEQFF.

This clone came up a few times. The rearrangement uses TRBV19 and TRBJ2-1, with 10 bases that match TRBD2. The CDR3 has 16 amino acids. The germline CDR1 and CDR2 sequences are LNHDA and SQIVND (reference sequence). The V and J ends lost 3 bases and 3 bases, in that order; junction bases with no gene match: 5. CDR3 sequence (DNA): TGTGCCAGTAGTATGCTGAGCGGGAGGGGCTACAATGAGCAGTTCTTC. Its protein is CASSMLSGRGYNEQFF.

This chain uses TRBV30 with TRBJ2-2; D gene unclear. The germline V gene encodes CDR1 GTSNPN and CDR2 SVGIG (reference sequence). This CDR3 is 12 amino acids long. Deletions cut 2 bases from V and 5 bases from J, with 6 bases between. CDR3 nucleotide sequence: TGTGCCTGGAGTCTAGGAACCGGGGAGCTGTTTTTT. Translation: CAWSLGTGELFF.

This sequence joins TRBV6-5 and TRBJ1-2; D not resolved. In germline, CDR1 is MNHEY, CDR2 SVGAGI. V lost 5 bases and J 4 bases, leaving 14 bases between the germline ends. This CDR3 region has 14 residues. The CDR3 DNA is TGTGCCAGCAGTGCCCTGGGCGGGAGCTATGGCTACACCTTC. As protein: CASSALGGSYGYTF.

As DNA, the CDR3 is TGCGCCAGCAGCCTTCCTCGTAACACAGGGGGAGATACGCAGTATTTT. This translates into CASSLPRNTGGDTQYF. The chain employs TRBV5-1 and TRBJ2-3; 8 bases line up with TRBD1. Trimming took 4 bases from V and 5 from J; bases not matched to a gene: 12. CDR3 size: 16 residues. Germline CDR1 and CDR2: SGHRS and YFSETQ.

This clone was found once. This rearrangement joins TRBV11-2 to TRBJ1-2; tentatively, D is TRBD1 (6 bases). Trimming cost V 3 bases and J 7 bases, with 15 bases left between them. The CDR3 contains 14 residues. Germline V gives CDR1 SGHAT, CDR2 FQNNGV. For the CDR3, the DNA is TGTGCCAGCAGCTTTGGGGCAGGGGATTTTGGCTACACCTTC. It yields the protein CASSFGAGDFGYTF. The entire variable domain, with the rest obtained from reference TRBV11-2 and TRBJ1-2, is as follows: EAGVAQSPRYKIIEKRQSVAFWCNPISGHATLYWYQQILGQGPKLLIQFQNNGVVDDSQLPKDRFSAERLKGVDSTLKIQPAKLEDSAVYLCASSFGAGDFGYTFGSGTRLTVV.

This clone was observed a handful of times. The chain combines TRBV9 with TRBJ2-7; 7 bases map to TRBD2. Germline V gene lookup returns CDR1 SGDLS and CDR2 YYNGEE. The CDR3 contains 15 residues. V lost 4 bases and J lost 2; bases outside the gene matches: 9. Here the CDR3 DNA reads TGTGCCAGCAGCCCCCAGGTTGCGGGAGCCTACGAGCAGTACTTC. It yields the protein CASSPQVAGAYEQYF.

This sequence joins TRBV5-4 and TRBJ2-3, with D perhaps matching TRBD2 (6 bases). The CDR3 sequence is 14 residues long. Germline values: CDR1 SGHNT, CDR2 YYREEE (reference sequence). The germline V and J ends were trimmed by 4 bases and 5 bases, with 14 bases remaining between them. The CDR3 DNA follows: TGTGCCAGCAGCCCCTGGGACTTTCGAGATACGCAGTATTTT. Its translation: CASSPWDFRDTQYF.

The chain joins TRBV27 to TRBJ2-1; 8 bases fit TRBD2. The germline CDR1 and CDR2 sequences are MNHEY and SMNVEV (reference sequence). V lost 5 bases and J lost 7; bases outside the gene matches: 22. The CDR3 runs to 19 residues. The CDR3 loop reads CASSPSLIAGTLPRNEQFF. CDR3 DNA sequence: TGTGCCAGCAGTCCGTCCCTAATAGCGGGGACCCTCCCTAGGAATGAGCAGTTCTTC.

The CDR3 here is CASRIMTGVTGELFF. Here the CDR3 DNA reads TGTGCCAGCAGAATTATGACAGGGGTCACCGGGGAGCTGTTTTTT. The rearrangement links TRBV6-5 to TRBJ2-2; 8 bases are shared with TRBD1. Trimming cost V 6 bases and J 4 bases; bases outside gene matches: 7. The CDR3 has 15 amino acids. The germline V gene has CDR1 MNHEY and CDR2 SVGAGI.

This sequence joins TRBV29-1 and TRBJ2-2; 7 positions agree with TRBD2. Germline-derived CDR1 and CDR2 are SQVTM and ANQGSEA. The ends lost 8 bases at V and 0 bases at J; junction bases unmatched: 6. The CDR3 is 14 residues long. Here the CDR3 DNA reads TGCAGCACCCGGGGAGGGACGAACACCGGGGAGCTGTTTTTT. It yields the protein CSTRGGTNTGELFF.

CDR3 loop: CASSEGLAGGETQYF. DNA for the CDR3: TGTGCCAGCAGTGAAGGACTAGCGGGAGGAGAGACCCAGTACTTC. This chain links TRBV25-1 with TRBJ2-5; 14 bases line up with TRBD2. The CDR3 is 15 amino acids. V gave up 2 bases and J gave up 4 bases; unmatched junction bases: 0. CDR1 MGHDK and CDR2 SYGVNS come from the germline V gene.

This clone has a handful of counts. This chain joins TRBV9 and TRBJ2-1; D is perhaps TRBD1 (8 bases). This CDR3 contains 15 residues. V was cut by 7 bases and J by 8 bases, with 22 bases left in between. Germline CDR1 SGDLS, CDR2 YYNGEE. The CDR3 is CASSGGTSALYEQFF. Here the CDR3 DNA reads TGTGCCAGCTCAGGGGGCACTAGCGCCCTCTATGAGCAGTTCTTC.

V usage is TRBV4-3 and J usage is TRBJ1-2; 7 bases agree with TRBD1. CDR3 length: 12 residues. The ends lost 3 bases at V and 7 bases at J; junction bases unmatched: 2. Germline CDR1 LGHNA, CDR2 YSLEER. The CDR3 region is CASSQGTVGYTF. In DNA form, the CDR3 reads TGCGCCAGCAGCCAGGGGACAGTTGGCTACACCTTC.

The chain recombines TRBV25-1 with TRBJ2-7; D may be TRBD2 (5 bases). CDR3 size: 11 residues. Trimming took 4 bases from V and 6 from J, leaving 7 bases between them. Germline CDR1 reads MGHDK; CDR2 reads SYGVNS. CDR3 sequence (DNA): TGTGCCAGCAGTGCTCGGGGCGAGCAGTACTTC. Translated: CASSARGEQYF.